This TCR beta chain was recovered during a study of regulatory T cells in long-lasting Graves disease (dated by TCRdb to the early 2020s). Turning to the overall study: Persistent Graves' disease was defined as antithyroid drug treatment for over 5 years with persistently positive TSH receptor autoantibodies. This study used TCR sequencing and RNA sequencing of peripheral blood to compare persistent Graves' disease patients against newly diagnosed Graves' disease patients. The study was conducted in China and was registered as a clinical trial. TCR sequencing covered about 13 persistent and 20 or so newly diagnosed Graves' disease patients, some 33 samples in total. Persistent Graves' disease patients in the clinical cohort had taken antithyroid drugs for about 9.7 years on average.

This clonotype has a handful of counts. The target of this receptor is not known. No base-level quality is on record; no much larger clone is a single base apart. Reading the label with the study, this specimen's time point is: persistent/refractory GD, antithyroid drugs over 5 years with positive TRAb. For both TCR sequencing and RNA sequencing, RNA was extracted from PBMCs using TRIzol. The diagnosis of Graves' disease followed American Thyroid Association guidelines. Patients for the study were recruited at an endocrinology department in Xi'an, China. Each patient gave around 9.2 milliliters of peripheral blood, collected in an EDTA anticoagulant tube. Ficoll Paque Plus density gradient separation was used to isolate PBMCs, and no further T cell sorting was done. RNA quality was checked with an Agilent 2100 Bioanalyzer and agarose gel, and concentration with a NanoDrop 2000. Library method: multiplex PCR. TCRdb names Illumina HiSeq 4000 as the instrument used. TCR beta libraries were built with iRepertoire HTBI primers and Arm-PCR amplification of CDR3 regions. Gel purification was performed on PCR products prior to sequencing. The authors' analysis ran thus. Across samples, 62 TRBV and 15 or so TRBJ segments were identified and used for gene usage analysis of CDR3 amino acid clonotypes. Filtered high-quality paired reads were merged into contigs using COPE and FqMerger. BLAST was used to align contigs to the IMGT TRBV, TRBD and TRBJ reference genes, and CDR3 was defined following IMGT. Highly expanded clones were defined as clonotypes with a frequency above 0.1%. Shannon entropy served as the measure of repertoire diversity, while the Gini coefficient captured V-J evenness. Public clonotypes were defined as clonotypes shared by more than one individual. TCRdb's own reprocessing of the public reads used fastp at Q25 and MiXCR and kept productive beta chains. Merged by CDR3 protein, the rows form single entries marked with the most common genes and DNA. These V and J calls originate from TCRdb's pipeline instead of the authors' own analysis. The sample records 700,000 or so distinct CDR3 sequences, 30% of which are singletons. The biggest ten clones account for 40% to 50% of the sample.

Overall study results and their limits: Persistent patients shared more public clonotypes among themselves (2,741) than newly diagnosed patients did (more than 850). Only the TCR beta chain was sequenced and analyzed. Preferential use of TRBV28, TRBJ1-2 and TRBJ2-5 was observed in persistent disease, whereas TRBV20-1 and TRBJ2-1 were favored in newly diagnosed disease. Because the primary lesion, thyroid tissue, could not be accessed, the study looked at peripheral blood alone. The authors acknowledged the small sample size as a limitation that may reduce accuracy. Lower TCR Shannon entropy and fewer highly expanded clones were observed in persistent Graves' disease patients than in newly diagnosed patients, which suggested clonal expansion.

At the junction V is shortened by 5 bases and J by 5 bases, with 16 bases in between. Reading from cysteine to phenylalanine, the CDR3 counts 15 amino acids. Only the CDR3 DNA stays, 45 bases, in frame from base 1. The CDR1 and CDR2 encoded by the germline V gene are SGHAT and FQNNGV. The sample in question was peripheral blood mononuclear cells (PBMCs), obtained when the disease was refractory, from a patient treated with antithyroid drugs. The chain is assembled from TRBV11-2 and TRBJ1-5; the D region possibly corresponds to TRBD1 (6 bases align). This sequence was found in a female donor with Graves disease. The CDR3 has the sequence CASSLGDTRYQPQHF. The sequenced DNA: TGTGCCAGCAGCCTCGGGGACACCAGATATCAGCCCCAGCATTTT.